The 16 T cell receptor beta chains below all came from one sample that was sequenced in a study of blood T cell repertoires in COVID-19. The data were produced by immunoSEQ multiplex PCR, yet TCRdb's version contains in-frame clones alone and is incomplete. The profile shows approximately 41,000 clones, more than 70% of them singletons. Specimen: peripheral blood. These TCRs come from a human donor in a cohort sampled during active COVID-19.

The rearrangement joins TRBV4-2 to TRBJ2-7; the match to TRBD2 covers 13 bases. This CDR3 spans 15 amino acids. The V segment lost 3 bases and the J segment 1 base; nucleotides outside the gene matches: 0. Germline assignment: CDR1 LGHNA and CDR2 YNFKEQ. The CDR3 is CASSQGLAGSYEQYF. The DNA for the CDR3 is TGTGCCAGCAGCCAGGGACTAGCGGGGTCCTACGAGCAGTACTTC.

The gene calls are TRBV5-1 and TRBJ2-1, with D uncertain. Trimming removed 4 bases at V and 4 bases at J, with 21 bases between. The germline CDR1 and CDR2 sequences are SGHRS and YFSETQ. The CDR3 totals 17 residues. This CDR3 reads CASSQGVGRFPYNEQFF. CDR3 DNA: TGCGCCAGCAGCCAAGGCGTGGGCAGGTTCCCTTACAATGAGCAGTTCTTC.

This rearrangement joins TRBV2 to TRBJ2-5; the D gene is possibly TRBD1 (5 bases). Deletions cut 4 bases from V and 4 bases from J, with 16 bases between. The germline CDR1 and CDR2 sequences are SNHLY and FYNNEI. The CDR3 has 15 amino acids. As DNA, the CDR3 is TGTGCCAGCAGTGTGGTGGGCAGGGTGGGAGAGACCCAGTACTTC. As protein: CASSVVGRVGETQYF.

This chain joins TRBV2 and TRBJ1-1, with D uncertain. This CDR3 has 13 amino acids. Germline CDR1 reads SNHLY; CDR2 reads FYNNEI. The V end was cut by 4 bases, the J end by 1 base, with 7 bases between. The CDR3 here is CASSGPGNTEAFF. The CDR3 DNA is TGTGCCAGCAGTGGGCCGGGGAACACTGAAGCTTTCTTT.

The chain recombines TRBV5-4 with TRBJ2-7; D gene uncertain. CDR3 length equals 16 residues. Looked up from germline, CDR1 is SGHNT and CDR2 is YYREEE (reference sequence). The germline V and J ends were trimmed by 2 bases and 7 bases, with 22 bases remaining between them. The CDR3 region is CASSFEGALGEREQYF. CDR3 in DNA: TGTGCCAGCAGCTTCGAAGGAGCCCTTGGTGAACGAGAGCAGTACTTC.

The gene calls are TRBV5-1 and TRBJ2-7; 10 bases align to TRBD2. Per germline, CDR1 SGHRS and CDR2 YFSETQ. Trimming cost V 0 bases and J 4 bases; bases outside gene matches: 4. This CDR3 has 15 residues. Written as DNA, the CDR3 is TGCGCCAGCAGCTTGGCAGCGGGAGGGTTATACGAGCAGTACTTC. Translation gives CASSLAAGGLYEQYF.

The chain has TRBV9 and TRBJ2-3; a weak D match, TRBD1 (6 bases). This CDR3 is built from 14 residues. The germline CDR1 and CDR2 sequences are SGDLS and YYNGEE. Deletions cut 2 bases from V and 2 bases from J, with 9 bases between. The CDR3 sequence: CASSVDSDTDTQYF. DNA for the CDR3: TGTGCCAGCAGCGTGGACAGCGACACAGATACGCAGTATTTT.

This clone was seen a few times. The chain has TRBV24-1 and TRBJ2-3; 11 nucleotides match TRBD2. CDR3 size: 17 residues. V was clipped by 5 bases and J by 4 bases; unmatched bases: 10. The germline gives CDR1 KGHDR, CDR2 SFDVKD. The CDR3 DNA sequence: TGTGCCACCAGTGGCCCGACTAGCGGGAAGGGGCCAGATACGCAGTATTTT. Residues: CATSGPTSGKGPDTQYF.

The J gene is TRBJ1-2, the V gene TRBV3-1 (or the pseudogene TRBV3-2); possibly TRBD1 for D (5 bases). The germline V gene has CDR1 LGHDT and CDR2 YNNKEL (reference sequence). This CDR3 has 12 residues. The germline V and J ends were trimmed by 8 bases and 8 bases, with 15 bases remaining between them. Here the CDR3 reads CASGGAAGGYTF. As DNA, the CDR3 is TGTGCCAGCGGCGGGGCGGCGGGGGGCTACACCTTC.

The chain combines TRBV20-1 with TRBJ2-5; D is unresolved. The germline V gene encodes CDR1 DFQATT and CDR2 SNEGSKA (reference sequence). The CDR3 spans 12 residues. V lost 3 bases and J 0 bases, leaving 5 bases between the germline ends. The CDR3: CSASQDQETQYF. The CDR3 DNA is TGCAGTGCTAGTCAGGACCAAGAGACCCAGTACTTC.

This clone was seen only once. The chain has TRBV29-1 and TRBJ2-3, with TRBD1 matching 12 bases. The germline CDR1 and CDR2 sequences are SQVTM and ANQGSEA. With 8 bases clipped from V and 4 bases from J, the junction kept 7 bases outside the gene matches. The CDR3 covers 14 residues. CDR3 DNA sequence: TGCAGCCTAACGGGACAGGGGGCCTCAGATACGCAGTATTTT. Protein: CSLTGQGASDTQYF.

The chain carries TRBV9 and TRBJ2-1, with D maybe TRBD2 (5 bases). The V and J ends lost 0 bases and 5 bases respectively, with 9 bases between them. Germline V gene sequence: CDR1 SGDLS, CDR2 YYNGEE. CDR3 size: 14 residues. CDR3: CASSVEGLHNEQFF. The CDR3 nucleotides are TGTGCCAGCAGCGTAGAAGGACTCCACAATGAGCAGTTCTTC.

This clone was picked up a small number of times. The chain employs TRBV5-1 and TRBJ2-2, with a tentative D call TRBD1 (5 bases). Germline V lookup: CDR1 SGHRS, CDR2 YFSETQ. This CDR3 is 14 amino acids long. Trimming stripped 0 bases from V and 5 bases from J, with 8 bases between. The CDR3 DNA reads TGCGCCAGCAGCTTGGTGCAGGGTACCGGGGAGCTGTTTTTT. It specifies CASSLVQGTGELFF.

A single count supports this clone. V and J are TRBV30 and TRBJ1-6; TRBD1 might be the D (5 bases). The CDR3 consists of 14 residues. Per germline, CDR1 GTSNPN and CDR2 SVGIG (reference sequence). Trimming removed 0 bases from V and 10 bases from J, with 13 bases in between. The CDR3 coding sequence is TGTGCCTGGAGTGTACTGACAGTAGACTCACCCCTCCACTTT. This codes for CAWSVLTVDSPLHF. Combining the CDR3 with reference TRBV30 and TRBJ1-6 gives the whole variable domain SQTIHQWPATLVQPVGSPLSLECTVEGTSNPNLYWYRQAAGRGLQLLFYSVGIGQISSEVPQNLSASRPQDRQFILSSKKLLLSDSGFYLCAWSVLTVDSPLHFGNGTRLTVT.

J is TRBJ2-7 and V is TRBV9; 12 bases map to TRBD1. Per germline, CDR1 SGDLS and CDR2 YYNGEE. This CDR3 contains 16 residues. The trim removed 3 bases at V and 6 bases at J, leaving 10 bases unmatched. CDR3 DNA: TGTGCCAGCAGCGCACTGTCCGGGACAGGGGGCAGCGAGCAGTACTTC. Its translation: CASSALSGTGGSEQYF. Using reference TRBV9 and TRBJ2-7 for the parts outside the CDR3, the full variable domain is DSGVTQTPKHLITATGQRVTLRCSPRSGDLSVYWYQQSLDQGLQFLIQYYNGEERAKGNILERFSAQQFPDLHSELNLSSLELGDSALYFCASSALSGTGGSEQYFGPGTRLTVT.

This clone has just one count. The chain is built from TRBV28 and TRBJ1-3; D gene unclear. The V end lost 3 bases, the J end lost 4 bases, and 13 bases lay between the germline ends. The CDR3 runs 15 residues. Germline loops: CDR1 MDHEN, CDR2 SYDVKM. CDR3 amino acids: CASSFLRKAGNTIYF. The CDR3 bases are TGTGCCAGCAGTTTTCTTAGAAAAGCAGGAAACACCATATATTTT.